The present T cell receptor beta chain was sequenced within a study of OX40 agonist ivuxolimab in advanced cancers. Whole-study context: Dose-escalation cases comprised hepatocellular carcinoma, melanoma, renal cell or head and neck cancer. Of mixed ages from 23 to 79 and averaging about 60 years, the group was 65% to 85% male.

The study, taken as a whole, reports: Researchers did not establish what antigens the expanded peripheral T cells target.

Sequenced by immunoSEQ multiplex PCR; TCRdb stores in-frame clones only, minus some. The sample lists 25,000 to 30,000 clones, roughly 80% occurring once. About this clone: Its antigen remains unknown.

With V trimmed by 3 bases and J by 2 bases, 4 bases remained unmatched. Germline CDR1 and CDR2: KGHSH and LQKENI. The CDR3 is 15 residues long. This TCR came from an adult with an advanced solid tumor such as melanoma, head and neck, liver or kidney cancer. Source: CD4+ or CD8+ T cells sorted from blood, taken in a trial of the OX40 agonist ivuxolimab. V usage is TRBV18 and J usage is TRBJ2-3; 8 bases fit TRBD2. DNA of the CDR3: TGTGCCAGCTCACCCACTAGCGGCATCACAGATACGCAGTATTTT. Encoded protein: CASSPTSGITDTQYF.